The clone carrying this T cell receptor (beta chain) was observed a few times. Before thyroid surgery, none of the patients had received any treatment. Source study methods: The distant-metastasis classifier for papillary thyroid cancer was built from CDR3 differences across clinicopathological groups. TCRdb re-called the PCR reads with MiXCR. The V and J calls come from TCRdb's annotation, not from the publication. The sample lists approximately 25,000 clones, around an eighth seen once, with 13% to 15% in the top ten. V shed 3 bases and J shed 1 base, with 7 bases lying between them. This CDR3 is 13 amino acids long. Germline CDR1 and CDR2: MDHEN and SYDVKM. The sample comes from a study of metastatic and nonmetastatic thyroid tumors.

The source material was blood. The chain is built from TRBV28 and TRBJ2-7; D gene uncertain. This receptor was taken from a female donor with papillary thyroid cancer or a benign thyroid nodule (not recorded which). Some clones in this sample may be carry-over from other donors' samples. The CDR3 DNA reads TGTGCCAGCAGTTTCTCTGATTCCTACGAGCAGTACTTC. Protein: CASSFSDSYEQYF. Variable domain in full (rest from reference TRBV28 and TRBJ2-7): DVKVTQSSRYLVKRTGEKVFLECVQDMDHENMFWYRQDPGLGLRLIYFSYDVKMKEKGDIPEGYSVSREKKERFSLILESASTNQTSMYLCASSFSDSYEQYFGPGTRLTVT.